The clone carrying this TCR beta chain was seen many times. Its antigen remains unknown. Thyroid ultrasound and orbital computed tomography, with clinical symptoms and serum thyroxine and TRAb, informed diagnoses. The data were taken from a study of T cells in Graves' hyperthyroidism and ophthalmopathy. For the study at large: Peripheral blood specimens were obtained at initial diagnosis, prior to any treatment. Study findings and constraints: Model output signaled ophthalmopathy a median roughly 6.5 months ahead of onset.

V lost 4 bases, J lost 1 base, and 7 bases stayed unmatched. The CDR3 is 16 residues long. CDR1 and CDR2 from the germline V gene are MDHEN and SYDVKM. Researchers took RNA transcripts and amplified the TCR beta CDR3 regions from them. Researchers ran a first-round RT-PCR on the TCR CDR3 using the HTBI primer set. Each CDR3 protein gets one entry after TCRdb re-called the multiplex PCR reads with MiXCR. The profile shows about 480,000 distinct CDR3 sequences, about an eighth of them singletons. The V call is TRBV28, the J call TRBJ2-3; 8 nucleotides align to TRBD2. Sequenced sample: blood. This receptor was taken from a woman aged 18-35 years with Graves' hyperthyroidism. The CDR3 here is CASSSAGEEGTDTQYF. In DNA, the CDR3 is TGTGCCAGCAGTTCAGCGGGAGAGGAGGGCACAGATACGCAGTATTTT.